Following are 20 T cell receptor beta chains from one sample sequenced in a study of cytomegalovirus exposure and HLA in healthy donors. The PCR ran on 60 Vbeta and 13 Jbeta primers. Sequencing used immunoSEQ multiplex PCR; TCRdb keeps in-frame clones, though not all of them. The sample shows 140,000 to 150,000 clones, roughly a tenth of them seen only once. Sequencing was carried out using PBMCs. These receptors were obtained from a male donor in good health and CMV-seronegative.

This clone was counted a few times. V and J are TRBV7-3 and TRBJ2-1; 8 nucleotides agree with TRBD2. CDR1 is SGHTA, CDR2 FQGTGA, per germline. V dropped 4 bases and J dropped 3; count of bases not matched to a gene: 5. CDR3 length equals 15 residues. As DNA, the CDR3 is TGTGCCAGCAGCTACCTAGCGGGTGACTACAATGAGCAGTTCTTC. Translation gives CASSYLAGDYNEQFF.

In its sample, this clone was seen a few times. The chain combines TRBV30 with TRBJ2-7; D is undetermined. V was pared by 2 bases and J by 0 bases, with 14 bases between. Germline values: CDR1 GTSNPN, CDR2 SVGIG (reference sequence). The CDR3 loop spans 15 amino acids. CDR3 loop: CAWSPARRGSYEQYF. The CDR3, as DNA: TGTGCCTGGAGTCCAGCGCGGCGCGGCTCCTACGAGCAGTACTTC. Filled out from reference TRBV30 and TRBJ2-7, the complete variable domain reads SQTIHQWPATLVQPVGSPLSLECTVEGTSNPNLYWYRQAAGRGLQLLFYSVGIGQISSEVPQNLSASRPQDRQFILSSKKLLLSDSGFYLCAWSPARRGSYEQYFGPGTRLTVT.

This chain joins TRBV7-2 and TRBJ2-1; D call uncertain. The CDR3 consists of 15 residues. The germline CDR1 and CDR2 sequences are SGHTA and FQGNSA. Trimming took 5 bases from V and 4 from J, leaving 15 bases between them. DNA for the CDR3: TGTGCCAGCAGCCCCGCCCTGGGCCTTTACAATGAGCAGTTCTTC. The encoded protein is CASSPALGLYNEQFF.

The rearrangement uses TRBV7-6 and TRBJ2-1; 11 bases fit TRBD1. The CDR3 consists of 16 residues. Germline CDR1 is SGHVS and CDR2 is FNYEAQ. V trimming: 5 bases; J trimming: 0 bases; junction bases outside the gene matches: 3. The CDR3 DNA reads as TGTGCCAGCAGCCCAGGGACAGGGGGCTCCTACAATGAGCAGTTCTTC. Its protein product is CASSPGTGGSYNEQFF.

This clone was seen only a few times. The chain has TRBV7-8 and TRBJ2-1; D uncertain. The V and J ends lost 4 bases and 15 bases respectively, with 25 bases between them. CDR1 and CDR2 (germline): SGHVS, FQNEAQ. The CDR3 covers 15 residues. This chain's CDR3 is CASSSAVLSTVRPFF. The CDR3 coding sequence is TGTGCCAGCAGCTCCGCAGTCCTTAGTACAGTCCGACCGTTCTTC.

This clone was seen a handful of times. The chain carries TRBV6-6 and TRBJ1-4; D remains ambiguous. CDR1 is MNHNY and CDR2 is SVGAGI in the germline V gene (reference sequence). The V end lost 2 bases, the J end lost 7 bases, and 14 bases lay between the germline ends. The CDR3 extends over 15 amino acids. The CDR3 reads CASSYVAARIEKLFF. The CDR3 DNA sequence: TGTGCCAGCAGTTACGTCGCAGCGAGGATTGAAAAACTGTTTTTT.

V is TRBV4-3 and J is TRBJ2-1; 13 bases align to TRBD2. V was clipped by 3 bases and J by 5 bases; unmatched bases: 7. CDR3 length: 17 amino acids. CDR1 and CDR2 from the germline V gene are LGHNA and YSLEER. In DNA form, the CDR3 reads TGCGCCAGCAGCCAGGGACTAGCGGGGAGGGGAAACAATGAGCAGTTCTTC. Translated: CASSQGLAGRGNNEQFF.

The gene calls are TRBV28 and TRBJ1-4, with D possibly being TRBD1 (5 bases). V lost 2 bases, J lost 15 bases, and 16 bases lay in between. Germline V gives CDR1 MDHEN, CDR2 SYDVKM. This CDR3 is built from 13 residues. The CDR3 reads CASSLEGVRRMFF. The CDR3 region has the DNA TGTGCCAGCAGTTTAGAAGGGGTCCGAAGGATGTTTTTT.

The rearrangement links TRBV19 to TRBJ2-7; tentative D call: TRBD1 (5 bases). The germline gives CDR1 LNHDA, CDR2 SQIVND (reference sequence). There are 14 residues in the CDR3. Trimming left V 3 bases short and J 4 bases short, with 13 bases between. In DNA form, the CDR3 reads TGTGCCAGTAGTATGGAGACAGAGTCTTACGAGCAGTACTTC. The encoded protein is CASSMETESYEQYF.

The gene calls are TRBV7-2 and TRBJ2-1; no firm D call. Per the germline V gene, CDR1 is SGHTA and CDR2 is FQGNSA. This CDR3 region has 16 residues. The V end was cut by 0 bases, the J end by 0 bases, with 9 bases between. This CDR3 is CASSLAHRSSYNEQFF. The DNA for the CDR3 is TGTGCCAGCAGCTTAGCTCACAGAAGCTCCTACAATGAGCAGTTCTTC. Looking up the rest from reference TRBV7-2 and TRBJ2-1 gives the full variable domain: GAGVSQSPSNKVTEKGKDVELRCDPISGHTALYWYRQSLGQGLEFLIYFQGNSAPDKSGLPSDRFSAERTGGSVSTLTIQRTQQEDSAVYLCASSLAHRSSYNEQFFGPGTRLTVL.

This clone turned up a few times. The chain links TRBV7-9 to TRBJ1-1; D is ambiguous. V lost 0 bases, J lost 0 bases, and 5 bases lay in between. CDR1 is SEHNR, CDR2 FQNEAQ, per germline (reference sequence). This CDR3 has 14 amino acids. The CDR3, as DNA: TGTGCCAGCAGCTTAGCACAGCTGAACACTGAAGCTTTCTTT. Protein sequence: CASSLAQLNTEAFF.

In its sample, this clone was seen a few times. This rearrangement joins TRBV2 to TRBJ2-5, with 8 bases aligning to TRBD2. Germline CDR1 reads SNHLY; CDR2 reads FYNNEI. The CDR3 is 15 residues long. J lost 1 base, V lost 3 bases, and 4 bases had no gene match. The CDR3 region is CASSESGGAQETQYF. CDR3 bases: TGTGCCAGCAGTGAGAGCGGGGGAGCCCAAGAGACCCAGTACTTC. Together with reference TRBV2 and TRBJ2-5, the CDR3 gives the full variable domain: EPEVTQTPSHQVTQMGQEVILRCVPISNHLYFYWYRQILGQKVEFLVSFYNNEISEKSEIFDDQFSVERPDGSNFTLKIRSTKLEDSAMYFCASSESGGAQETQYFGPGTRLLVL.

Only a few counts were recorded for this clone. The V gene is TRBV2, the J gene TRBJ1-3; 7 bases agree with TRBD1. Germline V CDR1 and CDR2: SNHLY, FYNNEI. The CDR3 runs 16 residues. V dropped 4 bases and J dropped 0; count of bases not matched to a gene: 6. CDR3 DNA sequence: TGTGCCAGCAGTGCCGGGACAGAGAGCTCTGGAAACACCATATATTTT. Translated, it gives CASSAGTESSGNTIYF. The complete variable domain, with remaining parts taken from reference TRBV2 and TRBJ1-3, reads EPEVTQTPSHQVTQMGQEVILRCVPISNHLYFYWYRQILGQKVEFLVSFYNNEISEKSEIFDDQFSVERPDGSNFTLKIRSTKLEDSAMYFCASSAGTESSGNTIYFGEGSWLTVV.

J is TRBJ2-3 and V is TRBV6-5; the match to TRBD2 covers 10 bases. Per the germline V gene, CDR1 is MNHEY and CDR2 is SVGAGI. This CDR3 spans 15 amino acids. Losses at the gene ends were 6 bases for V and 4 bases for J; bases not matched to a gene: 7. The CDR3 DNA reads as TGTGCCAGCAGAGGGTCTAGCGGGAGACCAGATACGCAGTATTTT. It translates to CASRGSSGRPDTQYF.

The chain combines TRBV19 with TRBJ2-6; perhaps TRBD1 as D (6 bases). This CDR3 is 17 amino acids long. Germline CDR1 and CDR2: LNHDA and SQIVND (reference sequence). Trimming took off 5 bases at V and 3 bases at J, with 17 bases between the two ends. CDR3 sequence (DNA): TGTGCCAGTAGTGCCCCATCAGGGGCGTTTGGGGCCAACGTCCTGACTTTC. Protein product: CASSAPSGAFGANVLTF.

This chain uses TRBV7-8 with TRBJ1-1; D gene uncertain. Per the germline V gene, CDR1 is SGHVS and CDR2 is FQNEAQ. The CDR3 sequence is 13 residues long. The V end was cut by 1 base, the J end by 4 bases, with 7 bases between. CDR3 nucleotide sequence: TGTGCCAGCAGCTTAGGGACTTCCACTGAAGCTTTCTTT. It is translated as CASSLGTSTEAFF.

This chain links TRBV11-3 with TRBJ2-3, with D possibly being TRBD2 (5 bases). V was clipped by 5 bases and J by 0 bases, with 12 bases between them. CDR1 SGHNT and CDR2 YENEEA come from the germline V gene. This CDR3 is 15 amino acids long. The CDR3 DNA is TGTGCCAGCAGCCCCGTAGCGAAGAGCACAGATACGCAGTATTTT. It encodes CASSPVAKSTDTQYF. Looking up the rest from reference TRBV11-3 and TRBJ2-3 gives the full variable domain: EAGVVQSPRYKIIEKKQPVAFWCNPISGHNTLYWYLQNLGQGPELLIRYENEEAVDDSQLPKDRFSAERLKGVDSTLKIQPAELGDSAVYLCASSPVAKSTDTQYFGPGTRLTVL.

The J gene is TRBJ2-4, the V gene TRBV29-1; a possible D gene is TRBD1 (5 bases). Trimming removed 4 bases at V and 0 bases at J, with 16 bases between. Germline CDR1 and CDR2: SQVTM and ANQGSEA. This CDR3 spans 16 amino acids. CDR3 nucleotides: TGCAGCGTTGCCCAGACAGTGACCCTAGCCAAAAACATTCAGTACTTC. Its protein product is CSVAQTVTLAKNIQYF.

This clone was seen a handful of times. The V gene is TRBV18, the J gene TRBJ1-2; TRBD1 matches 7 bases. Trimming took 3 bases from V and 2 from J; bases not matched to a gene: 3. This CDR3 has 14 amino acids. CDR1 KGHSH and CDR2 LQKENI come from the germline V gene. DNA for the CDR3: TGTGCCAGCTCACCTCCGGGACAGAACTATGGCTACACCTTC. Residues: CASSPPGQNYGYTF.

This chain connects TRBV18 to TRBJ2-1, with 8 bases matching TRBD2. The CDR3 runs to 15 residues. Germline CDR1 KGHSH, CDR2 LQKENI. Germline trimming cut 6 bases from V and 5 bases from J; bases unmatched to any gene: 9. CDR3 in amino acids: CASSPVSGVDNEQFF. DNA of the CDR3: TGTGCCAGCTCCCCCGTTAGCGGGGTTGACAATGAGCAGTTCTTC.